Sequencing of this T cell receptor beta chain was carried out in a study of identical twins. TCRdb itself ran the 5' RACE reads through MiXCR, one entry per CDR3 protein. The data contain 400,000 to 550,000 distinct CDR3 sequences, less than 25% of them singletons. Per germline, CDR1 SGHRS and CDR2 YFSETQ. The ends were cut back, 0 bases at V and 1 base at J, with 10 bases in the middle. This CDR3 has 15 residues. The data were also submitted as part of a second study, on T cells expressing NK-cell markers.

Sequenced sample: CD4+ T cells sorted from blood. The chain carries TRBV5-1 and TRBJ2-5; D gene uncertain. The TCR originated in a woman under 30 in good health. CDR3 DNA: TGCGCCAGCAGCTTGGACGGGCGAGGCCAAGAGACCCAGTACTTC. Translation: CASSLDGRGQETQYF.